This T cell receptor beta chain emerged from a study of Graves' ophthalmopathy and Graves' hyperthyroidism. At the level of the study: There was a collection of peripheral blood at initial diagnosis, before any treatment. Study observations and caveats: Blood also contained most of the expanded thyroid clonotypes above 0.001 frequency.

Beta-chain TCR CDR3 regions were amplified from RNA transcripts. The first round was an RT-PCR with HTBI primers, and the second round was a multiplex PCR. TCRdb fed the multiplex PCR reads into MiXCR, producing one record per CDR3 protein. This sample has roughly 700,000 distinct CDR3 sequences, with around 40% found just once. The CDR3 extends over 15 amino acids. Germline CDR1 is SGHRS and CDR2 is YFSETQ. J was trimmed by 5 bases and V by 7 bases; bases with no gene match: 12. Concerning this clonotype: What it binds is unknown.

V usage is TRBV5-1 and J usage is TRBJ2-5; 9 bases align to TRBD2. This clonotype originated in an adult man with Graves' ophthalmopathy. What was sequenced was peripheral blood. CDR3 DNA sequence: TGCGCCAGCGGGCGGGAGGGCCACAAAGGGGAGACCCAGTACTTC. Protein product: CASGREGHKGETQYF.